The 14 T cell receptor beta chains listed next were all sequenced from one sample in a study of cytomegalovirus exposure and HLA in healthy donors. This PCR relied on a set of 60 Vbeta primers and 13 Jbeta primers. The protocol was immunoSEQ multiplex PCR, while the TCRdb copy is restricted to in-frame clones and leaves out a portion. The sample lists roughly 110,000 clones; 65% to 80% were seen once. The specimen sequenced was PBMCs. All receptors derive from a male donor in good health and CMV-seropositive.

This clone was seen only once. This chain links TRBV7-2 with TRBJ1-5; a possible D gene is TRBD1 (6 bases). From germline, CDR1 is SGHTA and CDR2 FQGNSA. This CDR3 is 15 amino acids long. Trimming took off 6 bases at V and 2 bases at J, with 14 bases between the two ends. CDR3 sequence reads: CASSFTGNGNQPQHF. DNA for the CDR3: TGTGCCAGCAGTTTCACAGGGAACGGCAATCAGCCCCAGCATTTT. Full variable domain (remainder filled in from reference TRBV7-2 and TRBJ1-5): GAGVSQSPSNKVTEKGKDVELRCDPISGHTALYWYRQSLGQGLEFLIYFQGNSAPDKSGLPSDRFSAERTGGSVSTLTIQRTQQEDSAVYLCASSFTGNGNQPQHFGDGTRLSIL.

As DNA, the CDR3 is TGTGCCAGCAGCTTAGTCTTCTACGAGCAGTACTTC. It translates to CASSLVFYEQYF. The chain carries TRBV7-8 and TRBJ2-7; D not resolved. The CDR3 length is 12 residues. Trimming removed 1 base at V and 3 bases at J, with 4 bases between. Germline assignment: CDR1 SGHVS and CDR2 FQNEAQ.

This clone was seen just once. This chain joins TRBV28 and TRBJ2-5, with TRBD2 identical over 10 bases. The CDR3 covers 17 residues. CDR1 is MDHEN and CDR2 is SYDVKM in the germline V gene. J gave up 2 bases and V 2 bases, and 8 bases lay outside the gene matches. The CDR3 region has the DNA TGTGCCAGCAGTTTAATCGGTAGCGGGAGGTATCAAGAGACCCAGTACTTC. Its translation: CASSLIGSGRYQETQYF. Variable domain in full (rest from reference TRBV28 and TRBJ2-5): DVKVTQSSRYLVKRTGEKVFLECVQDMDHENMFWYRQDPGLGLRLIYFSYDVKMKEKGDIPEGYSVSREKKERFSLILESASTNQTSMYLCASSLIGSGRYQETQYFGPGTRLLVL.

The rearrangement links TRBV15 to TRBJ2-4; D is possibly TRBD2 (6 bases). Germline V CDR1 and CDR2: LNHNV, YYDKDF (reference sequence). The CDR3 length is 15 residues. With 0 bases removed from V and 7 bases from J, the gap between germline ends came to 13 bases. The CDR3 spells CATSRDTGTPNIQYF. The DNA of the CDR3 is TGTGCCACCAGCAGAGACACCGGGACTCCTAACATTCAGTACTTC.

The DNA for the CDR3 is TGTGCCAGTAGTGCGATCACAGATACGCAGTATTTT. This translates into CASSAITDTQYF. The V and J genes are TRBV19 and TRBJ2-3; no reliable D call. Trimming took off 5 bases at V and 2 bases at J, with 5 bases between the two ends. The CDR3 runs 12 residues. The germline CDR1 and CDR2 sequences are LNHDA and SQIVND (reference sequence).

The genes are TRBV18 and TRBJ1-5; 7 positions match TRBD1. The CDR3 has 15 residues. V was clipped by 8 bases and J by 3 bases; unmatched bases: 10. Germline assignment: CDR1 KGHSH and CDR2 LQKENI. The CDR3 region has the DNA TGTGCCAGCGCCCACCGGGACAGCCACAATCAGCCCCAGCATTTT. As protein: CASAHRDSHNQPQHF.

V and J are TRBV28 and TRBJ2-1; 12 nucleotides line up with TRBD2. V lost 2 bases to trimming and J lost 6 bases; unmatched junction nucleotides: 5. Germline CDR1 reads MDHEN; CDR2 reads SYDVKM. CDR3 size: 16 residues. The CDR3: CASSLVTSGSTNEQFF. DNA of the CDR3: TGTGCCAGCAGTTTAGTGACTAGCGGGAGCACCAATGAGCAGTTCTTC.

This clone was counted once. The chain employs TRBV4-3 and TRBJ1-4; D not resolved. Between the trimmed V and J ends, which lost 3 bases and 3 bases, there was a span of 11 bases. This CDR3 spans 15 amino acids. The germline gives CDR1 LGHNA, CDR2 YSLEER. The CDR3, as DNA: TGCGCCAGCAGCCAGAGCGGCGTAGCTAATGAAAAACTGTTTTTT. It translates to CASSQSGVANEKLFF.

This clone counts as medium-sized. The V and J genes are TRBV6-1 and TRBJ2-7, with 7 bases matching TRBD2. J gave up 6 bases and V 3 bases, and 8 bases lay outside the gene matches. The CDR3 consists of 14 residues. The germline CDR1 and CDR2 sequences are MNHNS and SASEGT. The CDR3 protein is CASSEGGSLSEQYF. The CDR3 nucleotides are TGTGCCAGCAGTGAGGGCGGGAGCTTAAGCGAGCAGTACTTC.

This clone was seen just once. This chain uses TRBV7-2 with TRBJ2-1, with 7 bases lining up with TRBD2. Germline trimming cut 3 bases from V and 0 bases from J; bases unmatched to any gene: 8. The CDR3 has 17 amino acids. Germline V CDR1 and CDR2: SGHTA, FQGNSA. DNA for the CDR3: TGTGCCAGCAGCTTTCACCGGACTAGTTTCTCCTACAATGAGCAGTTCTTC. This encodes CASSFHRTSFSYNEQFF.

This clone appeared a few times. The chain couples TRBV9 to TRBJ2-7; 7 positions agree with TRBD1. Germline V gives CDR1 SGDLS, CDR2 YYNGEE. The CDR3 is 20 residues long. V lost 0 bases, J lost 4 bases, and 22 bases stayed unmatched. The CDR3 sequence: CASSVGSERGPGYRAYEQYF. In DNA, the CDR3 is TGTGCCAGCAGCGTAGGCTCCGAAAGGGGGCCCGGGTACAGGGCGTACGAGCAGTACTTC.

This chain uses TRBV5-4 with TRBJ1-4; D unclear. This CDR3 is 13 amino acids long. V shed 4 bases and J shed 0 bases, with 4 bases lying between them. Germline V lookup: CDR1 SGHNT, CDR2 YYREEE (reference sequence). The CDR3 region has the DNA TGTGCCAGCAGCCTAACAACTAATGAAAAACTGTTTTTT. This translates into CASSLTTNEKLFF.

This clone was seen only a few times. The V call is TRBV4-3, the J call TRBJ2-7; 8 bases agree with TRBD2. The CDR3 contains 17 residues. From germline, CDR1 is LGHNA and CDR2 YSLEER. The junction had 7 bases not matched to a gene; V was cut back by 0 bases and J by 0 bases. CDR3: CASSQDRFAGGSYEQYF. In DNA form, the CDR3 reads TGCGCCAGCAGCCAAGATAGATTTGCGGGGGGCTCCTACGAGCAGTACTTC.

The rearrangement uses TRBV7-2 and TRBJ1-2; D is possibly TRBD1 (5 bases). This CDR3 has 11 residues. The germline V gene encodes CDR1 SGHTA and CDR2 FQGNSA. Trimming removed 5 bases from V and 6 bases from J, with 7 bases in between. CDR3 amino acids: CASSRRDGYTF. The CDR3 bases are TGTGCCAGCAGCCGCAGGGATGGCTACACCTTC.